This entry concerns a single T cell receptor beta chain. The data stem from a study of blood T cell repertoires in COVID-19. This CDR3 has 14 amino acids. V lost 2 bases and J lost 7, with 12 bases in between. Germline CDR1 and CDR2: MNHNS and SASEGT. The table came from immunoSEQ multiplex PCR; TCRdb's copy has only in-frame clones and leaves some out. The profile shows about 320,000 clones, 87% of them singletons. Residents of 20 to 25 US areas, aged about 18 to 89 years, made up the participants. The chain couples TRBV6-1 to TRBJ1-5, with D perhaps matching TRBD1 (5 bases). The sample comprised PBMCs or T cells enriched from blood (not recorded which). This TCR was sampled from a woman aged 18-29 years who had recovered from COVID-19. CDR3 sequence reads: CASSEQGSEQPQHF. The CDR3 nucleotides are TGTGCCAGCAGTGAACAGGGATCGGAGCAGCCCCAGCATTTT.